These 7 T cell receptor beta chains share one sample of origin, sequenced in a study of spatial heterogeneity in lung cancer. As for time point: blood at routine non-recurrence follow-up after resection. One entry per CDR3 protein, called by TCRdb with MiXCR from the 5' RACE reads. The table shows approximately 70,000 distinct CDR3 sequences, with roughly 8.9% occurring only once. This material consisted of PBMCs, taken at follow-up. These receptor sequences come from a female donor with early-stage non-small cell lung cancer.

This clonotype showed up many times. The chain uses TRBV6-5 and TRBJ1-1; D unclear. Germline CDR1 MNHEY, CDR2 SVGAGI. The V end was cut by 4 bases, the J end by 4 bases, with 10 bases between. The CDR3 length is 13 residues. CDR3 amino acids: CASSFEGVTEAFF. In DNA, the CDR3 is TGTGCCAGCAGTTTCGAGGGCGTCACTGAAGCTTTCTTT.

This clonotype showed up just a few times. This rearrangement joins TRBV20-1 to TRBJ1-5; D call uncertain. V was cut by 4 bases and J by 5 bases, with 12 bases left in between. Germline-derived CDR1 and CDR2 are DFQATT and SNEGSKA (reference sequence). This CDR3 contains 13 residues. The CDR3 DNA follows: TGCAGTGCTATACCAAATCAGTATCAGCCCCAGCATTTT. As protein: CSAIPNQYQPQHF.

This clonotype appeared many times. The chain uses TRBV9 and TRBJ2-1; 10 nucleotides align to TRBD2. Trimming took 3 bases from V and 4 from J; bases not matched to a gene: 4. Per the germline V gene, CDR1 is SGDLS and CDR2 is YYNGEE. The CDR3 has 15 residues. The CDR3 bases are TGTGCCAGCAGCGCGACTAGCGGGTTTTACAATGAGCAGTTCTTC. It encodes CASSATSGFYNEQFF. The full variable domain, completed using reference TRBV9 and TRBJ2-1, is DSGVTQTPKHLITATGQRVTLRCSPRSGDLSVYWYQQSLDQGLQFLIQYYNGEERAKGNILERFSAQQFPDLHSELNLSSLELGDSALYFCASSATSGFYNEQFFGPGTRLTVL.

There are many counts of this clonotype. The gene calls are TRBV10-1 and TRBJ2-3, with 10 nucleotides matching TRBD2. The V and J ends lost 3 bases and 3 bases, in that order; junction bases with no gene match: 6. This CDR3 contains 16 residues. The germline V gene has CDR1 WNHNN and CDR2 SYGVQD (reference sequence). The CDR3 DNA sequence: TGCGCCAGCAGTGAATACACTAGCGGGAAGACAGATACGCAGTATTTT. This sequence encodes CASSEYTSGKTDTQYF.

This clonotype came up many times. The CDR3 sequence: CASSSLLGQKDQPQHF. CDR3 sequence (DNA): TGTGCCAGCAGTTCTCTCCTGGGACAGAAAGATCAGCCCCAGCATTTT. V is TRBV12-3 or TRBV12-4 and J is TRBJ1-5; TRBD1 agrees at 7 bases. With V trimmed by 4 bases and J by 5 bases, 11 bases remained unmatched. The CDR3 contains 16 residues.

At least ten counts were recorded for this clonotype. This chain uses TRBV7-3 with TRBJ1-1; D perhaps matches TRBD1 (5 bases). The CDR3 contains 16 residues. V was pared by 5 bases and J by 1 base, with 17 bases between. CDR1 SGHTA and CDR2 FQGTGA come from the germline V gene. The CDR3: CASSPHQGERNTEAFF. CDR3 DNA: TGTGCCAGCAGCCCGCATCAAGGGGAAAGGAACACTGAAGCTTTCTTT.

This clonotype was counted ten times or more. The gene calls are TRBV19 and TRBJ2-7; D is undetermined. The CDR3 is 14 amino acids. Looked up from germline, CDR1 is LNHDA and CDR2 is SQIVND (reference sequence). The V end lost 6 bases, the J end lost 6 bases, and 18 bases lay between the germline ends. The CDR3 DNA reads as TGTGCCAGTAGGCCCTCGAACCGCAAGGGCGAGCAGTACTTC. Encoded protein: CASRPSNRKGEQYF.